Listed here are 21 T cell receptor beta chains from one sample, sequenced in a study of T cells expressing NK-cell markers. After re-calling the 5' RACE reads, TCRdb lists one entry per CDR3 protein, DNA absent. This listing includes 150,000 or so distinct CDR3 sequences. Sequences were obtained from blood T cells: a sorted CD56 or NKG2C T cell subset, CD4+ or CD8+ T cells, or bulk PBMC T cells (not recorded which). Receptors were obtained from a woman between 45 and 65 years old in good health.

V and J are TRBV6-2 or TRBV6-3 and TRBJ1-5. There are 16 residues in the CDR3. Germline V gene data show CDR1 as MNHEY and CDR2 as SVGEGT. CDR3 protein: CASSYYRGIRNQPQHF.

V usage is TRBV27 and J usage is TRBJ1-1; TCRdb's D gene call, TRBD1, goes unchecked for lack of DNA. CDR1 is MNHEY and CDR2 is SMNVEV in the germline V gene (reference sequence). CDR3 length: 16 amino acids. The chain's CDR3 is CASSPGQGRGNTEAFF.

The chain combines TRBV20-1 with TRBJ2-3; the D call of TRBD2 rests on TCRdb alone, since no DNA is present to check it. Germline V gene sequence: CDR1 DFQATT, CDR2 SNEGSKA (reference sequence). The CDR3 is 16 residues long. CDR3 amino acids: CSARDRAGWGTDTQYF.

This sequence joins TRBV7-2 and TRBJ1-1; TCRdb names TRBD1, which stays unverified in the absence of DNA. There are 15 residues in the CDR3. Germline CDR1 reads SGHTA; CDR2 reads FQGNSA. CDR3 residues: CASSLAGTGKTEAFF. Full variable domain (rest looked up from reference TRBV7-2 and TRBJ1-1): GAGVSQSPSNKVTEKGKDVELRCDPISGHTALYWYRQSLGQGLEFLIYFQGNSAPDKSGLPSDRFSAERTGGSVSTLTIQRTQQEDSAVYLCASSLAGTGKTEAFFGQGTRLTVV.

The chain couples TRBV2 to TRBJ2-1; TCRdb picks TRBD2, but there is no DNA to check that call. This CDR3 contains 16 residues. The germline V gene encodes CDR1 SNHLY and CDR2 FYNNEI. The CDR3 loop is CASSEGNSGIYNEQFF.

The chain links TRBV2 to TRBJ2-1. The CDR3 extends over 12 amino acids. Per germline, CDR1 SNHLY and CDR2 FYNNEI. This CDR3 reads CASSGINNEQFF.

V is TRBV2 and J is TRBJ2-1; TCRdb picks TRBD2, but there is no DNA to check that call. This CDR3 has 16 residues. Germline V gene data show CDR1 as SNHLY and CDR2 as FYNNEI. The CDR3: CASRGLAGPSYNEQFF.

The V and J genes are TRBV2 and TRBJ2-7; TCRdb outputs TRBD2, but without DNA this stays unchecked. The CDR3 is 15 amino acids. CDR1 SNHLY and CDR2 FYNNEI come from the germline V gene. This CDR3 is CASSGGLAGSSEQYF.

V and J are TRBV3-1 and TRBJ2-1; TCRdb proposes TRBD2, but this gene call is untestable without DNA. This CDR3 is 14 amino acids long. Germline CDR1 is LGHDT and CDR2 is YNNKEL (reference sequence). CDR3 sequence reads: CASSQGTSGRFRFF.

The gene calls are TRBV2 and TRBJ2-5; the D gene TCRdb calls, TRBD2, cannot be checked with no DNA. Per germline, CDR1 SNHLY and CDR2 FYNNEI. The CDR3 consists of 17 residues. The CDR3 loop is CASSEPVGSGSGETQYF. Full variable domain (outside the CDR3, taken from reference TRBV2 and TRBJ2-5): EPEVTQTPSHQVTQMGQEVILRCVPISNHLYFYWYRQILGQKVEFLVSFYNNEISEKSEIFDDQFSVERPDGSNFTLKIRSTKLEDSAMYFCASSEPVGSGSGETQYFGPGTRLLVL.

J is TRBJ2-7 and V is TRBV12-5; the D call from TCRdb, TRBD1, cannot be confirmed without DNA. The CDR3 spans 13 residues. Germline CDR1 and CDR2: LGHNT and FRNRAP. The CDR3 loop is CASGFPRSYEQYF.

This chain joins TRBV12-3 or TRBV12-4 and TRBJ2-2; lacking DNA, the TRBD1 call made by TCRdb goes unchecked. The CDR3 loop spans 16 amino acids. CDR3 sequence reads: CASSLWGTENTGELFF.

The chain combines TRBV19 with TRBJ2-4. Germline assignment: CDR1 LNHDA and CDR2 SQIVND (reference sequence). This CDR3 is built from 11 residues. CDR3: CASTDTHLQYF.

The V and J genes are TRBV20-1 and TRBJ2-1; the D call of TRBD2 rests on TCRdb alone, since no DNA is present to check it. Per the germline V gene, CDR1 is DFQATT and CDR2 is SNEGSKA (reference sequence). The CDR3 consists of 16 residues. The CDR3 region is CSARDGLAGDYNEQFF.

The V gene is TRBV12-3 or TRBV12-4, the J gene TRBJ1-1. CDR3 size: 12 residues. This chain's CDR3 is CASSSPNTEAFF.

V usage is TRBV5-1 and J usage is TRBJ1-1; no DNA is available, so the TRBD1 call from TCRdb remains unchecked. Germline V gene data show CDR1 as SGHRS and CDR2 as YFSETQ. CDR3 length: 15 residues. CDR3 sequence: CASSLRGAMNTEAFF.

CDR3 protein: CASKSTGQPQHF. This chain connects TRBV12-3 or TRBV12-4 to TRBJ1-5. The CDR3 spans 12 residues.

The genes are TRBV11-2 and TRBJ2-5; TCRdb's assignment of TRBD1 cannot be checked, as there is no DNA. The CDR3 is made up of 16 amino acids. Germline V gene data show CDR1 as SGHAT and CDR2 as FQNNGV. The CDR3 reads CASSSPGQFYQETQYF.

The chain uses TRBV25-1 and TRBJ2-3. CDR3 length: 13 amino acids. The germline CDR1 and CDR2 sequences are MGHDK and SYGVNS. This chain's CDR3 is CASSAAYTDTQYF.

This sequence joins TRBV28 and TRBJ2-5; as DNA is missing, the TRBD1 call by TCRdb cannot be tested. Germline V gene data show CDR1 as MDHEN and CDR2 as SYDVKM. The CDR3 runs to 14 residues. The CDR3 sequence: CASMLPGVQETQYF.

The chain is built from TRBV11-2 and TRBJ2-1. Germline values: CDR1 SGHAT, CDR2 FQNNGV. The length of the CDR3 is 13 residues. The CDR3 loop reads CASSGWEYNEQFF.